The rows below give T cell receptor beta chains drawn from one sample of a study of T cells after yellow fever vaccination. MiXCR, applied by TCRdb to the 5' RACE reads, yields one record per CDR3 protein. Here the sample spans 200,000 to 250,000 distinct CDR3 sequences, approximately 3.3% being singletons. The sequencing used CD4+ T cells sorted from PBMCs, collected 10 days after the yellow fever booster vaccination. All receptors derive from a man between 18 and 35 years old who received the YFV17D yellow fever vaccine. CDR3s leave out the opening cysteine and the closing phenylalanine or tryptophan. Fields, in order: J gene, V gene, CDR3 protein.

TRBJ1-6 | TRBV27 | ASSLRGGMDSPLH
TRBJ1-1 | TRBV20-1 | SARQAGGQDTEAF
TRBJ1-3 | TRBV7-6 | ASSPRAPSGDTIY
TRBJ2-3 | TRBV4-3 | ASSQGANRVTDTQY
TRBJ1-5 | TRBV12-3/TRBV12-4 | ASGSSYSNQPQH
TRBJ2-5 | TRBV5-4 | ASSRGVETQY
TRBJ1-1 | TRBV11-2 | ASSLAGASEAF
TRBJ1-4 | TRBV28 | ASSDSFREKLF
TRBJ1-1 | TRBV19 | ASSISLGATGGMNTEAF
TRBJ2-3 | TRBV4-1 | ASSRDNGAGGTDTQY
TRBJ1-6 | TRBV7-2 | ASSARGQMNSPLH
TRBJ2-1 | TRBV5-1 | ASRRGGNNEQF
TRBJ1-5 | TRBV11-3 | ASSSTRCSQPQH
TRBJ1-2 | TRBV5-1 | ASSSTRQGYGYT
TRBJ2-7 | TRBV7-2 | ASSYRPSYEQY
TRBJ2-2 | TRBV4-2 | ASRYRGRGPGGELF
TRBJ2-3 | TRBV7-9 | ASSQQERDYTDTQY
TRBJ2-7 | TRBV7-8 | ASSHRSRHQY
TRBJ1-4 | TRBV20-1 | SARDSGSSEKLF
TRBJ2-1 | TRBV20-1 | SARDRITRDEQF
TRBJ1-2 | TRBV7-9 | ASSLSQGNHYGYT
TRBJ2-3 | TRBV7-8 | ASRHEAGGGDTQY
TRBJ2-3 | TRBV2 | ASSRDRRPDTQY
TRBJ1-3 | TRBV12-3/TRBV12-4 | ASSHYSGNTIY
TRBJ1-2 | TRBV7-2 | ASSLAPRGYT
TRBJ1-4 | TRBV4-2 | ASSSPQGRTNEKLF
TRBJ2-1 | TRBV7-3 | ASSLTSTTENEQF
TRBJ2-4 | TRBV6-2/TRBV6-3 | ASSYYIGDDADIQY
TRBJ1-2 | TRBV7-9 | ASSLLPGNYGYT
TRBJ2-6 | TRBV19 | ASRTGSSGANVLT
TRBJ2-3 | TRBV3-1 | ASTGREGDTQY
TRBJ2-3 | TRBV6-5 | ASSYKQLTDTQY
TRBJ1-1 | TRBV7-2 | ASSAYTGTEAF
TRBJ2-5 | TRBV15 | ATSRDLETQY
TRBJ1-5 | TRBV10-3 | AISGQGAGNQPQH
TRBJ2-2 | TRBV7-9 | ASSTFDAGELF
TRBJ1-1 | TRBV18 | ASSPGGGRGSTEAF
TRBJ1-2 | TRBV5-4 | ASSARDRGHGYT
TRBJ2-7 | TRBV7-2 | ASSLEAGSSYEQY
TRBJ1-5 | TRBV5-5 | ASSLTTGNSNQPQH